A selection of T cell receptor beta chains follows, all from one sample in a study of T-cell memory formation after mild COVID-19. One entry per CDR3 protein, called by TCRdb with MiXCR from the 5' RACE reads. This sample carries 540,000 or so distinct CDR3 sequences, just over 20% of them seen once, and the ten largest clones take around 13%. The sequencing input was PBMCs or a T cell subset sorted from them (not recorded which). The receptors derive from an adult woman who had mild COVID-19 (a few samples of this study predate the infection). Cell type and time point are not known. CDR3s include the opening cysteine and the closing phenylalanine or tryptophan.

V	J	CDR3
TRBV29-1	TRBJ2-1	CSVEPAGVSYNEQFF
TRBV4-1	TRBJ2-5	CASSQDLSGWETQYF
TRBV5-1	TRBJ1-1	CASSATGSHGTEAFF
TRBV11-2	TRBJ1-1	CASSSQNTEAFF
TRBV2	TRBJ2-7	CASSAGPTLGEQYF
TRBV5-5	TRBJ2-5	CASSPGRSQAGTQYF
TRBV12-3/TRBV12-4	TRBJ2-1	CASSLDGAPYNEQFF
TRBV4-3	TRBJ2-7	CASSPPGVIGQYF
TRBV7-3	TRBJ2-2	CASSPTSGTSGRGTGELFF
TRBV12-3/TRBV12-4	TRBJ2-3	CASRRTSGRGDTQYF
TRBV5-6	TRBJ2-7	CASSLRQGYSYEQYF
TRBV6-1	TRBJ1-4	CASSYPARATNEKLFF
TRBV12-3/TRBV12-4	TRBJ2-1	CASSSSLTGGSEQFF
TRBV23-1	TRBJ2-5	CASSQSGQDDETQYF
TRBV20-1	TRBJ2-1	CSALDGGTSGSYEQFF
TRBV5-1	TRBJ1-2	CASSDRDRAYGYTF
TRBV7-2	TRBJ2-1	CASSPALYNEQFF
TRBV7-8	TRBJ1-4	CASSYVLENEKLFF
TRBV12-3/TRBV12-4	TRBJ1-1	CASSWGGGSAEAFF
TRBV6-6	TRBJ1-5	CASRALPTHNQPQHF
TRBV11-2	TRBJ2-2	CASSHPGLANTGELFF
TRBV12-3/TRBV12-4	TRBJ2-1	CASSLGDSLYSYNEQFF
TRBV13	TRBJ2-5	CASSLVSGRQETQYF
TRBV24-1	TRBJ2-2	CATSDLGAGLDTGELFF
TRBV2	TRBJ2-5	CASTATWGSAQETQYF
TRBV20-1	TRBJ2-3	CSARGPLLGSTDTQYF
TRBV30	TRBJ2-7	CAWSVHEEQYF
TRBV29-1	TRBJ2-1	CSVRPPGQRNEQFF
TRBV5-1	TRBJ2-7	CASSLGQGADEQYF
TRBV6-6	TRBJ1-1	CASSYANNQGSRSGAFF
TRBV29-1	TRBJ2-3	CSLLILKSTGFGLYTDTQYF
TRBV29-1	TRBJ2-7	CSVEWFVGEQYF
TRBV7-2	TRBJ2-7	CASSPNGYDYEQYF
TRBV29-1	TRBJ2-3	CSVGRDRYTDTQYF
TRBV7-7	TRBJ1-4	CASSLGPGGEKLFF
TRBV12-3/TRBV12-4	TRBJ2-7	CASTLNGREYEQYF
TRBV24-1	TRBJ2-2	CATSDLTDRGNTGELIF
TRBV29-1	TRBJ2-3	CSARPGGYTDTQYF
TRBV7-9	TRBJ2-1	CASSPPGHEQFF